This TCR beta chain appears in the sequencing data of a study of Ad26.COV2.S vaccination and SARS-CoV-2 variants. CDR3 length equals 17 residues. Germline V lookup: CDR1 LGHNA, CDR2 YSLEER. V dropped 0 bases and J dropped 6 bases, with 15 bases sitting between them. Profiled with immunoSEQ multiplex PCR; TCRdb holds only in-frame clones, not every one. The table lists more than 400,000 clones, around 92% of them singletons, with roughly 1.7% in the top ten. Treatment: some 20 received Ad26.COV2.S at low or high dose, single or two shots; a few received placebo; per-sample allocation not given. It was on day 63 after the first vaccine or placebo injection that samples were taken. Spike of the Wuhan-strain SARS-CoV-2 was expressed by an Ad26 vector, which formed the vaccine.

This sequence originates from a person aged 18-65 years who received the Ad26.COV2.S COVID-19 vaccine or a placebo. The chain joins TRBV4-3 to TRBJ1-6; tentative D call: TRBD1 (6 bases). Sample: peripheral blood, taken in a trial of Ad26.COV2.S vaccine versus placebo. Written as DNA, the CDR3 is TGCGCCAGCAGCCAAGATGAAACAGGGTGGGTTAATTCACCCCTCCACTTT. Its protein product is CASSQDETGWVNSPLHF.